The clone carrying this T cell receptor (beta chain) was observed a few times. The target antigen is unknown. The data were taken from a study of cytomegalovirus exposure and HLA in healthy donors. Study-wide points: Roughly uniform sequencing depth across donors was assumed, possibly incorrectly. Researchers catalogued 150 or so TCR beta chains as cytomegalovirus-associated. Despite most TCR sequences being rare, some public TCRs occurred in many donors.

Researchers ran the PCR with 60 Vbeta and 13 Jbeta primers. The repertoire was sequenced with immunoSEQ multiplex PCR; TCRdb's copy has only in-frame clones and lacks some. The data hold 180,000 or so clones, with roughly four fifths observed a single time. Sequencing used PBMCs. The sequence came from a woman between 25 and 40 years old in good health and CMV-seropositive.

The CDR3 region is CASSQDPTGNEKLFF. CDR3 nucleotides: TGCGCCAGCAGCCAAGATCCCACAGGGAATGAAAAACTGTTTTTT. The V and J genes are TRBV4-3 and TRBJ1-4; the D gene is possibly TRBD1 (6 bases). The V gene's germline CDR1 is LGHNA and CDR2 YSLEER. V was shortened by 0 bases and J by 5 bases, with 10 bases between the two germline ends. The CDR3 is made up of 15 amino acids.